This entry concerns a single T cell receptor (beta chain). Its target is unknown. Losses at the gene ends were 6 bases for V and 1 base for J; bases not matched to a gene: 19. Germline V CDR1 and CDR2: SQVTM, ANQGSEA. The CDR3 runs 18 residues. The source of the sample is a study of shared clonotypes between healthy human individuals. Study observations and caveats: Lower generation probabilities were found for non-shared clonotypes than for those shared by all four donors.

The run depth of the assay was deep. Sorted-subset replicate PCR reactions were performed with about 200 ng DNA, corresponding to 30,000 or so T cell genomes. This table comes from immunoSEQ multiplex PCR, and its TCRdb copy is limited to in-frame clones, with some not included. The sample has approximately 1.5 million clones, about 98.5% seen once. Those who donated were healthy HIV-negative adults, with no recent acute infections or vaccinations reported. This TCR was recovered from a man aged 25 to 45 in good health. Sequencing was performed on naive CD4+ T cells sorted from blood. Noted subset: CD45RA+ positively selected. V and J are TRBV29-1 and TRBJ2-3, with 7 bases lining up with TRBD1. CDR3 protein: CSVAYDRVGRSGTDTQYF. CDR3 bases: TGCAGCGTCGCCTATGACAGGGTGGGTCGCAGTGGCACAGATACGCAGTATTTT.